This T cell receptor (beta chain) was identified during a study of CD8 T cells in Susac syndrome. TCR beta was sequenced from blood CD8+ and CD4+ T cells. V was trimmed by 0 bases and J by 3 bases, leaving 11 bases between them. There are 15 residues in the CDR3. The germline gives CDR1 SEHNR, CDR2 FQNEAQ (reference sequence). As for this clonotype: The antigen is not known.

An input of about 0.5 to 1 ug of RNA was subjected to reverse transcription using random hexamers. The CDR3 of TCR beta was amplified by immunoSEQ multiplex PCR across 54 Vbeta and 13 Jbeta. A single record per CDR3 protein comes from TCRdb applying MiXCR to the immunoSEQ multiplex PCR reads. This sample carries hundreds of thousands of distinct CDR3 sequences, less than 95% of them seen once, and the ten largest clones take around 0.15%. Findings of the study overall: Clonal expansion did not appear in Susac syndrome CD4+ T cell repertoires.

This rearrangement joins TRBV7-9 to TRBJ1-1, with D hard to call. The specimen was CD4+ T cells from PBMCs. This receptor was obtained from a human donor with Susac syndrome. This CDR3 is CASSLARPADTEAFF. CDR3 nucleotide sequence: TGTGCCAGCAGCTTAGCGCGTCCCGCGGACACTGAAGCTTTCTTT.